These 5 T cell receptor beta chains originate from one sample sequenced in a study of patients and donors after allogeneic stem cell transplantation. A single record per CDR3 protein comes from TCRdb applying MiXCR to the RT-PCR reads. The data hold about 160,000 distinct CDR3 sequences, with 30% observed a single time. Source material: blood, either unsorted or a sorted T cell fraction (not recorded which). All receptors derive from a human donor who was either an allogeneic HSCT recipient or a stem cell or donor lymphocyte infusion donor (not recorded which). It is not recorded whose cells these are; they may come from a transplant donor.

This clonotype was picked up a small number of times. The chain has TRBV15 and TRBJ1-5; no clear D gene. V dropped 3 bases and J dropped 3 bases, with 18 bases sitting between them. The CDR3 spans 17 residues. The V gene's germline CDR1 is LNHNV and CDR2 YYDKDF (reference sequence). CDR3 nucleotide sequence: TGTGCCACCAGCAGGGAATTAGGACTCTCCTACAATCAGCCCCAGCATTTT. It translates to CATSRELGLSYNQPQHF.

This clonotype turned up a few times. The CDR3 is CASSTFGASYEQYF. Here the CDR3 DNA reads TGTGCCAGCAGTACCTTCGGAGCCTCCTACGAGCAGTACTTC. The chain carries TRBV27 and TRBJ2-7; D uncertain. The V and J ends lost 5 bases and 0 bases respectively, with 11 bases between them. The germline CDR1 and CDR2 sequences are MNHEY and SMNVEV (reference sequence). This CDR3 comprises 14 residues.

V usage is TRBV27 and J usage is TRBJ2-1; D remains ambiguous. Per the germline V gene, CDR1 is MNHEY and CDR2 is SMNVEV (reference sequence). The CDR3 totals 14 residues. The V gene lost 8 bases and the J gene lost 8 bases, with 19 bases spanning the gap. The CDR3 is CASSVGVGFDEQFF. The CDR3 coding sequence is TGTGCCAGCTCAGTGGGTGTGGGATTCGATGAGCAGTTCTTC.

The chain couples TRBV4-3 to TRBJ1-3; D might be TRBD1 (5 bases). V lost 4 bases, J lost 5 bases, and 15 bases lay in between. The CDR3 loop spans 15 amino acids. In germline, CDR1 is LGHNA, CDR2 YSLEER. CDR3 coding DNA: TGCGCCAGCAGCCTGAAGAGGGGACGGAGAAACACCATATATTTT. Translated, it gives CASSLKRGRRNTIYF.

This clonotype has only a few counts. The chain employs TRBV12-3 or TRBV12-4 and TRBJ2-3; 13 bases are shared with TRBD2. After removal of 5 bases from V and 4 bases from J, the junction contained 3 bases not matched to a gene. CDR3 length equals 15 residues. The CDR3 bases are TGTGCCAGCAGTCGGACTAGCGGGAGTTCAGATACGCAGTATTTT. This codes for CASSRTSGSSDTQYF.